The 19 T cell receptor beta chains presented below share a single source sample, sequenced in a study of CD8+ T cells in alopecia areata. Extraction and reverse transcription of RNA yielded cDNA as the sequencing template. The table came from immunoSEQ multiplex PCR; TCRdb's copy has only in-frame clones and leaves some out. The table records 90,000 to 150,000 clones, about two fifths of them present only once. Sequenced sample: CD4+ T cells sorted from blood. Source of these receptors: a human donor with alopecia areata.

The rearrangement joins TRBV18 to TRBJ1-2; D is undetermined. Trimming pared 0 bases from V and 3 bases from J, leaving 11 bases between. CDR1 and CDR2 from the germline V gene are KGHSH and LQKENI. The CDR3 has 15 residues. CDR3: CASSPPSRKDYGYTF. CDR3 in DNA: TGTGCCAGCTCACCACCGTCAAGGAAGGACTATGGCTACACCTTC.

This clone was recorded a few times. The chain joins TRBV29-1 to TRBJ2-1, with D unclear. This CDR3 has 12 amino acids. Looked up from germline, CDR1 is SQVTM and CDR2 is ANQGSEA. V was trimmed by 7 bases and J by 5 bases, leaving 12 bases between them. DNA for the CDR3: TGCAGCGCCACGCGTCCCGACAATGAGCAGTTCTTC. It encodes CSATRPDNEQFF.

The chain employs TRBV7-2 and TRBJ1-2; 8 nucleotides align to TRBD1. The CDR3 runs to 13 residues. V gave up 5 bases and J gave up 7 bases; unmatched junction bases: 6. CDR1 is SGHTA, CDR2 FQGNSA, per germline. CDR3 nucleotide sequence: TGTGCCAGCAGCGCCGGACAGGGTGGTGGCTACACCTTC. It translates to CASSAGQGGGYTF.

This clone appeared a few times. At one boundary the junction diverges from the germline segment, which might be a read error. The chain has TRBV18 and TRBJ2-7, with 8 bases fitting TRBD1. The CDR3 totals 13 residues. Germline V lookup: CDR1 KGHSH, CDR2 LQKENI. The CDR3 region has the DNA TGTGCCAGCTCACGCGGGACAGGCGAGACCATCCACTTC. It is translated as CASSRGTGETIHF.

This rearrangement joins TRBV29-1 to TRBJ2-7; possibly TRBD1 for D (6 bases). Trimming took 6 bases from V and 3 from J, leaving 15 bases between them. This CDR3 region has 13 residues. CDR1 and CDR2 from the germline V gene are SQVTM and ANQGSEA. CDR3 loop: CSVIGQFSYEQYF. The CDR3, as DNA: TGCAGCGTCATCGGACAGTTCAGCTACGAGCAGTACTTC.

The chain uses TRBV4-3 and TRBJ2-3, with TRBD2 matching 9 bases. J gave up 7 bases and V 4 bases, and 9 bases lay outside the gene matches. The CDR3 extends over 15 amino acids. In germline, CDR1 is LGHNA, CDR2 YSLEER. CDR3 nucleotides: TGCGCCAGCAGCCTTATTGGCGGGGGGGCGAATACGCAGTATTTT. It codes for CASSLIGGGANTQYF.

This clone occurred a few times. This chain joins TRBV30 and TRBJ2-1; 8 bases map to TRBD2. This CDR3 is 13 amino acids long. Germline V gene lookup returns CDR1 GTSNPN and CDR2 SVGIG (reference sequence). V gave up 2 bases and J gave up 8 bases; unmatched junction bases: 5. The CDR3: CAWSSGRMDEQFF. The CDR3 DNA follows: TGTGCCTGGAGTAGCGGGAGAATGGATGAGCAGTTCTTC. Full variable domain (remainder filled in from reference TRBV30 and TRBJ2-1): SQTIHQWPATLVQPVGSPLSLECTVEGTSNPNLYWYRQAAGRGLQLLFYSVGIGQISSEVPQNLSASRPQDRQFILSSKKLLLSDSGFYLCAWSSGRMDEQFFGPGTRLTVL.

The V call is TRBV27, the J call TRBJ2-2; D is possibly TRBD1 (5 bases). The CDR3 is 15 amino acids. With 6 bases removed from V and 1 base from J, the gap between germline ends came to 12 bases. From germline, CDR1 is MNHEY and CDR2 SMNVEV (reference sequence). DNA for the CDR3: TGTGCCAGCAGAATGGGGCAGGAGAACACCGGGGAGCTGTTTTTT. Protein product: CASRMGQENTGELFF.

This clone was counted between two and nine times. This chain links TRBV29-1 with TRBJ2-1; D is uncertain. Trimming left V 1 base short and J 8 bases short, with 15 bases between. Germline lookup yields CDR1 SQVTM and CDR2 ANQGSEA. This CDR3 region has 14 residues. This CDR3 is CSVEGRPRSDEQFF. CDR3 nucleotides: TGCAGCGTTGAAGGCCGACCCAGGAGTGATGAGCAGTTCTTC.

The rearrangement uses TRBV18 and TRBJ2-1; 12 positions match TRBD2. Losses at the gene ends were 4 bases for V and 7 bases for J; bases not matched to a gene: 8. The CDR3 has 16 amino acids. The V gene's germline CDR1 is KGHSH and CDR2 LQKENI. CDR3 region: CASSRPTSGSGNEQFF. The CDR3 nucleotides are TGTGCCAGCTCACGACCGACTAGCGGGAGTGGAAATGAGCAGTTCTTC.

This sequence joins TRBV29-1 and TRBJ2-1; 10 nucleotides line up with TRBD2. CDR1 is SQVTM, CDR2 ANQGSEA, per germline. CDR3 length equals 14 residues. The V segment lost 8 bases and the J segment 6 bases; nucleotides outside the gene matches: 10. Written as DNA, the CDR3 is TGCAGCCCCCGAGCACTAGCGGGACTCAATGAGCAGTTCTTC. Amino acids: CSPRALAGLNEQFF.

This chain joins TRBV30 and TRBJ2-5; the D call may be TRBD1 or TRBD2 (5 bases each). Trimming took 2 bases from V and 5 from J, leaving 12 bases between them. The germline V gene has CDR1 GTSNPN and CDR2 SVGIG (reference sequence). There are 13 residues in the CDR3. In DNA form, the CDR3 reads TGTGCCTGGAGTCAGGGAACGGGGGAGACCCAGTACTTC. Its protein is CAWSQGTGETQYF. Full variable domain (remainder filled in from reference TRBV30 and TRBJ2-5): SQTIHQWPATLVQPVGSPLSLECTVEGTSNPNLYWYRQAAGRGLQLLFYSVGIGQISSEVPQNLSASRPQDRQFILSSKKLLLSDSGFYLCAWSQGTGETQYFGPGTRLLVL.

Only a few counts were recorded for this clone. This chain connects TRBV6-5 to TRBJ2-5; no reliable D call. Germline V gene lookup returns CDR1 MNHEY and CDR2 SVGAGI. V lost 4 bases, J lost 5 bases, and 14 bases lay in between. This CDR3 has 14 residues. The CDR3 DNA reads as TGTGCCAGCAGTTCTCCGGGTGGGATGGAGACCCAGTACTTC. Translating it yields CASSSPGGMETQYF.

This rearrangement joins TRBV30 to TRBJ2-1; 7 positions match TRBD2. CDR1 GTSNPN and CDR2 SVGIG come from the germline V gene (reference sequence). CDR3 length: 12 residues. V shed 8 bases, J shed 8 bases, and the junction held 9 bases outside the gene matches. DNA for the CDR3: TGTGCCGGCGGAGGGAGGGCCCATGAGCAGTTCTTC. As protein: CAGGGRAHEQFF.

DNA for the CDR3: TGCGCCAGCAGCCAAGAATATAGGGGATTTAGAGATTCACCCCTCCACTTT. Its protein product is CASSQEYRGFRDSPLHF. The genes are TRBV4-3 and TRBJ1-6, with D tentatively TRBD1 (5 bases). Germline CDR1 is LGHNA and CDR2 is YSLEER. Trimming removed 0 bases from V and 8 bases from J, with 17 bases in between. CDR3 length: 17 residues.

This clone was seen a handful of times. V is TRBV5-1 and J is TRBJ2-5; TRBD1 might be the D (5 bases). Trimming cost V 0 bases and J 2 bases, with 5 bases left between them. The CDR3 consists of 13 residues. Germline V CDR1 and CDR2: SGHRS, YFSETQ. In DNA form, the CDR3 reads TGCGCCAGCAGCTTGGAGGGGCAAGAGACCCAGTACTTC. It encodes CASSLEGQETQYF. Looking up the rest from reference TRBV5-1 and TRBJ2-5 gives the full variable domain: KAGVTQTPRYLIKTRGQQVTLSCSPISGHRSVSWYQQTPGQGLQFLFEYFSETQRNKGNFPGRFSGRQFSNSRSEMNVSTLELGDSALYLCASSLEGQETQYFGPGTRLLVL.

This sequence joins TRBV29-1 and TRBJ2-7, with 9 bases matching TRBD2. The CDR3 loop spans 14 amino acids. V shed 7 bases and J 0 bases; nucleotides not matched to a gene: 7. The germline V gene encodes CDR1 SQVTM and CDR2 ANQGSEA. The CDR3 loop reads CSAGSGGSSYEQYF. In nucleotides, the CDR3 is TGCAGCGCCGGTAGCGGGGGTAGCTCCTACGAGCAGTACTTC.

The V gene is TRBV2, the J gene TRBJ1-5, with 10 positions matching TRBD1. The CDR3 is made up of 16 amino acids. CDR1 is SNHLY and CDR2 is FYNNEI in the germline V gene. V gave up 3 bases and J gave up 1 base; unmatched junction bases: 3. Here the CDR3 DNA reads TGTGCCAGCAGTGAGGCGGGACAGGGGAGCAATCAGCCCCAGCATTTT. Translation: CASSEAGQGSNQPQHF.

The V and J genes are TRBV30 and TRBJ1-1, with D unresolved. Trimming shortened V by 4 bases and J by 0 bases, and 9 bases separated the two germline ends. This CDR3 region has 13 residues. Germline CDR1 GTSNPN, CDR2 SVGIG (reference sequence). Written as DNA, the CDR3 is TGTGCCTGGATTCGTCAGTTGAACACTGAAGCTTTCTTT. Its translation: CAWIRQLNTEAFF.